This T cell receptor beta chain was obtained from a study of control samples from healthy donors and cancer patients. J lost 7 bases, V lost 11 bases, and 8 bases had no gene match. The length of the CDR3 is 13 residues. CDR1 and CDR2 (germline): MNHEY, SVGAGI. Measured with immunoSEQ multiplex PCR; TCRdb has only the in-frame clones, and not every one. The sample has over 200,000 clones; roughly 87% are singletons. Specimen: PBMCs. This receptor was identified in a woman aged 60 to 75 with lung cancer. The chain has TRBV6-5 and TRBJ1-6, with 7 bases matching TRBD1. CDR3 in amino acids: CAGARDRNSPLHF. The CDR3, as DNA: TGTGCCGGGGCCCGGGACAGAAATTCACCCCTCCACTTT.